One sample yielded the 13 T cell receptor beta chains listed below, sequenced in a study of cytomegalovirus exposure and HLA in healthy donors. The primer mix had 60 Vbeta and 13 Jbeta primers. Libraries were prepared by immunoSEQ multiplex PCR; TCRdb keeps only in-frame clonotypes and omits some of them. The sample carries under 150,000 clones, about 70% recorded once. Sequenced input: PBMCs. These receptors were taken from an older woman in good health and CMV-seropositive.

The chain carries TRBV10-1 and TRBJ1-3; 7 nucleotides align to TRBD1. This CDR3 spans 16 amino acids. After removal of 4 bases from V and 1 base from J, the junction contained 7 bases not matched to a gene. Germline V gene lookup returns CDR1 WNHNN and CDR2 SYGVQD (reference sequence). The CDR3 sequence: CASSAGTAGSGNTIYF. In nucleotides, the CDR3 is TGCGCCAGCAGTGCTGGGACAGCTGGATCTGGAAACACCATATATTTT.

The genes are TRBV5-5 and TRBJ2-7, with a tentative D call TRBD1 (6 bases). The V end lost 4 bases, the J end lost 4 bases, and 21 bases lay between the germline ends. CDR1 is SGHKS and CDR2 is YYEKEE in the germline V gene (reference sequence). The CDR3 extends over 16 amino acids. The CDR3 here is CASSLPMLQGEYEQYF. As DNA, the CDR3 is TGTGCCAGCAGCCTACCCATGCTACAGGGAGAGTACGAGCAGTACTTC.

This clone was counted only a few times. The chain joins TRBV9 to TRBJ1-2; the match to TRBD1 covers 8 bases. This CDR3 is 13 amino acids long. The V gene end was trimmed by 2 bases and the J gene end by 4 bases; junction bases not matched to a gene: 1. Germline CDR1 SGDLS, CDR2 YYNGEE. The CDR3 reads CASSVDRGYGYTF. The CDR3 region has the DNA TGTGCCAGCAGCGTCGACAGGGGCTATGGCTACACCTTC.

The rearrangement joins TRBV5-4 to TRBJ2-5; D is ambiguous. CDR3 length: 14 residues. Germline lookup yields CDR1 SGHNT and CDR2 YYREEE (reference sequence). With 0 bases removed from V and 3 bases from J, the gap between germline ends came to 9 bases. The CDR3 loop is CASSLEWQEETQYF. The CDR3 nucleotides read TGTGCCAGCAGCTTGGAATGGCAGGAAGAGACCCAGTACTTC.

The V gene is TRBV6-1, the J gene TRBJ1-2, with 8 bases identical to TRBD1. V dropped 4 bases and J dropped 2; count of bases not matched to a gene: 15. CDR1 is MNHNS, CDR2 SASEGT, per germline. CDR3 length: 18 amino acids. The chain's CDR3 is CASSASPGTGVLNYGYTF. The CDR3 bases are TGTGCCAGCAGTGCCTCCCCGGGGACAGGAGTCTTAAACTATGGCTACACCTTC.

The rearrangement links TRBV29-1 to TRBJ1-5; D gene unclear. V was cut by 3 bases and J by 7 bases, with 13 bases left in between. Germline lookup yields CDR1 SQVTM and CDR2 ANQGSEA. The CDR3 totals 13 residues. CDR3 residues: CSVEGTERQPQHF. The CDR3 coding sequence is TGCAGCGTTGAGGGTACAGAAAGGCAGCCCCAGCATTTT.

V usage is TRBV7-9 and J usage is TRBJ1-1; perhaps TRBD1 as D (6 bases). The CDR3 contains 14 residues. Trimming took 4 bases from V and 4 from J, leaving 13 bases between them. The germline gives CDR1 SEHNR, CDR2 FQNEAQ (reference sequence). Written as DNA, the CDR3 is TGTGCCAGCAGCTCCCCTACAGGGCTCACTGAAGCTTTCTTT. It is translated as CASSSPTGLTEAFF.

A few counts support this clone. CDR3 loop: CASSLGTEAFF. CDR3 nucleotides: TGTGCCAGCAGCCTTGGGACAGAAGCTTTCTTT. V and J are TRBV7-8 and TRBJ1-1; a weak D match, TRBD1 (6 bases). The CDR3 is 11 residues long. Germline V CDR1 and CDR2: SGHVS, FQNEAQ. The ends were cut back, 5 bases at V and 8 bases at J, with 9 bases in the middle.

The chain carries TRBV27 and TRBJ2-1, with D unclear. The CDR3 length is 13 residues. Per germline, CDR1 MNHEY and CDR2 SMNVEV (reference sequence). The V end was cut by 1 base, the J end by 10 bases, with 11 bases between. The CDR3 region is CASSLLYGAEQFF. The CDR3 nucleotides are TGTGCCAGCAGTTTATTATACGGAGCCGAGCAGTTCTTC.

The chain carries TRBV18 and TRBJ1-3; D gene unclear. V lost 3 bases and J 0 bases, leaving 9 bases between the germline ends. The CDR3 length is 15 residues. Germline CDR1 KGHSH, CDR2 LQKENI. CDR3 region: CASSPPGFSGNTIYF. The CDR3 DNA reads as TGTGCCAGCTCACCCCCGGGTTTCTCTGGAAACACCATATATTTT. Full variable domain (missing parts from reference TRBV18 and TRBJ1-3): NAGVMQNPRHLVRRRGQEARLRCSPMKGHSHVYWYRQLPEEGLKFMVYLQKENIIDESGMPKERFSAEFPKEGPSILRIQQVVRGDSAAYFCASSPPGFSGNTIYFGEGSWLTVV.

This sequence joins TRBV5-1 and TRBJ1-1, with D possibly matching TRBD1 (5 bases). From germline, CDR1 is SGHRS and CDR2 YFSETQ. V dropped 4 bases and J dropped 6 bases, with 13 bases sitting between them. CDR3 length equals 13 residues. CDR3 region: CASSPGGVSEAFF. Here the CDR3 DNA reads TGCGCCAGCAGCCCGGGGGGGGTATCTGAAGCTTTCTTT.

The rearrangement joins TRBV6-1 to TRBJ2-5; possible D gene TRBD2, 5 bases. Looked up from germline, CDR1 is MNHNS and CDR2 is SASEGT. V was pared by 0 bases and J by 0 bases, with 11 bases between. This CDR3 has 16 amino acids. The CDR3 loop is CASSEARGRDQETQYF. As DNA, the CDR3 is TGTGCCAGCAGTGAAGCGCGAGGGCGAGACCAAGAGACCCAGTACTTC.

The V call is TRBV15, the J call TRBJ2-5; 7 bases align to TRBD1. V lost 5 bases, J lost 3 bases, and 12 bases stayed unmatched. The CDR3 extends over 16 amino acids. Germline lookup yields CDR1 LNHNV and CDR2 YYDKDF (reference sequence). The CDR3 spells CATSPGDGTEKETQYF. Written as DNA, the CDR3 is TGTGCCACCAGCCCCGGGGATGGGACAGAGAAAGAGACCCAGTACTTC.